This record concerns one T cell receptor (beta chain) sequence. What it binds is not known. The germline V gene has CDR1 MNHNY and CDR2 SVGAGI (reference sequence). Trimming removed 6 bases from V and 5 bases from J, with 9 bases in between. The CDR3 consists of 12 residues. These data originate in a study of graft-versus-host responses after intestinal transplantation. Looking at the study overall: All recipients got anti-thymocyte globulin induction, then tacrolimus and steroids for 3 to 4 years.

Assay: immunoSEQ multiplex PCR; the TCRdb copy retains only in-frame clones and omits some. The table lists about 12,000 clones, about four fifths of them singletons. Study-wide findings and caveats: GvH clones were identified in recipient marrow, with some first appearing in ileum or blood.

The TCR comes from a human patient who received an intestinal transplant, so some T cells may come from the graft donor. The chain uses TRBV6-6 and TRBJ2-3; tentatively, D is TRBD1 (5 bases). The source was PBMCs, collected around 120 days after transplant. This chain's CDR3 is CASSPTGDTQYF. CDR3 bases: TGTGCCAGCAGCCCCACAGGAGATACGCAGTATTTT.